Included here is one TCR beta chain sequence, with context. Its antigen remains unknown. With the read ending 3 residues before the CDR3 end, the germline J gene is used to fill in that end. CDR1 and CDR2 from the germline V gene are GTSNPN and SVGIG (reference sequence). V lost 1 base and J lost 6, with 10 bases in between. The CDR3 runs to 13 residues. These data belong to a study of T cells in women clearing cervical HPV infection. Study as a whole: Controls gave blood once infection was undetectable; cases at lesion identification. Case blood was drawn a median approximately 160 days after lesion detection.

Regarding the study as a whole: CIN3+ cases had significantly higher TCR richness than controls; evenness did not differ. Associations may precede or follow infection; HPV-specific or memory T cells were not isolated.

Only in-frame clones appear in the TCRdb table, and some are missing; sequencing was by immunoSEQ multiplex PCR. The sample data list 40,000 to 60,000 clones. This chain links TRBV30 with TRBJ1-5; D unresolved. This TCR was recovered from a woman aged 18 to 75 with a cervical HPV16 infection that either progressed to CIN3+ or cleared (not recorded which). The sample comprised blood buffy coat. CDR3 DNA, as far as it was read: TGTGCCTGGAGTGCAGGCCCATCTCAGCCC. This translates into CAWSAGPSQP. The CDR3 as a whole reads CAWSAGPSQPQHF.